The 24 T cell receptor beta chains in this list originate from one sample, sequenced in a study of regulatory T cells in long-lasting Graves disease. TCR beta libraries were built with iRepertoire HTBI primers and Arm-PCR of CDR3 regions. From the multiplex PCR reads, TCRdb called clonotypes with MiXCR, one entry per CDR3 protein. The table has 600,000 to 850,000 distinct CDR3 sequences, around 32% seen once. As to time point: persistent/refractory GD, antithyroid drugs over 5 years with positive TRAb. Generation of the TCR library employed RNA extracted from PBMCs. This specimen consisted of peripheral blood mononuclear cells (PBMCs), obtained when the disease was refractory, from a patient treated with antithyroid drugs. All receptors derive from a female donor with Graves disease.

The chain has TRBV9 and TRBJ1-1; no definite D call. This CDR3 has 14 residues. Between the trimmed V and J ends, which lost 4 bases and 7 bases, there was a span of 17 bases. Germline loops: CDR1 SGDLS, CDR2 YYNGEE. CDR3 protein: CASSLNTNALEAFF. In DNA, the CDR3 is TGTGCCAGCAGCCTTAATACGAATGCCCTTGAAGCTTTCTTT.

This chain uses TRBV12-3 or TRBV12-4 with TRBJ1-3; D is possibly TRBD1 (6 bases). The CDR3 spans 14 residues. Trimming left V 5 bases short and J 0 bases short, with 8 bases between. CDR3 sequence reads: CASSQGFSGNTIYF. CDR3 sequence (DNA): TGTGCCAGCAGTCAGGGGTTCTCTGGAAACACCATATATTTT.

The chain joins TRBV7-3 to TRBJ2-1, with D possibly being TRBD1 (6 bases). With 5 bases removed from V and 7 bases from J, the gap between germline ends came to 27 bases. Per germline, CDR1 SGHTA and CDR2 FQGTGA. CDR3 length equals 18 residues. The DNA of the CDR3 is TGTGCCAGCAGCCATACGTCAACCGGGACAAGGAGGATGAATGAGCAGTTCTTC. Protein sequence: CASSHTSTGTRRMNEQFF.

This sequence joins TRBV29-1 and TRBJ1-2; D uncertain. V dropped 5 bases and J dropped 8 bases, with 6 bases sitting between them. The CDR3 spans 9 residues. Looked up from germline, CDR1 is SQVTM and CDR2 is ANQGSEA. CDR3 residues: CSVLEGYTF. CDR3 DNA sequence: TGCAGCGTTCTTGAAGGCTACACCTTC.

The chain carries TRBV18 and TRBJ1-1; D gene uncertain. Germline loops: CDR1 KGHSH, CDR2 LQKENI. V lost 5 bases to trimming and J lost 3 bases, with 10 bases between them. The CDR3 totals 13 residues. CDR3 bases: TGTGCCAGCTCAGGGAAGGGCGACACTGAAGCTTTCTTT. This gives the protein CASSGKGDTEAFF.

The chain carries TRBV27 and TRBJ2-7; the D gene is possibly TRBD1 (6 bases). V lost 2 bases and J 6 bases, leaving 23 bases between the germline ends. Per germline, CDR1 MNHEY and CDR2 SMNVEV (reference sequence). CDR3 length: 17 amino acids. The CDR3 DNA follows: TGTGCCAGCAGTTTAACGGCCCCCCCTTGGGGGCAGCTCGAGCAGTACTTC. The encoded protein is CASSLTAPPWGQLEQYF.

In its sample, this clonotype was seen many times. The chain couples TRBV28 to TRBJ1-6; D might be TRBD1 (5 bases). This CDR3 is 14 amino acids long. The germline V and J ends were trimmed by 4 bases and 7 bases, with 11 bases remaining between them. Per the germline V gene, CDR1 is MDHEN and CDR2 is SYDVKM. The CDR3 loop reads CASSSGGWNSPLHF. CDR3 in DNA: TGTGCCAGCAGTTCCGGGGGGTGGAATTCACCCCTCCACTTT.

Here the CDR3 DNA reads TGTGCCAGCAGACCCACAGCAAACAATGAAAAACTGTTTTTT. Protein product: CASRPTANNEKLFF. The rearrangement links TRBV12-3 or TRBV12-4 to TRBJ1-4; the D is unclear. The V gene lost 6 bases and the J gene lost 5 bases, with 13 bases spanning the gap. This CDR3 region has 14 residues.

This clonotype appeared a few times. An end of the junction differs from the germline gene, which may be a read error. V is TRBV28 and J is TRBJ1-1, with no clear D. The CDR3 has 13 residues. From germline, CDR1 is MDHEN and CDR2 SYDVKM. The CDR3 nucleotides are TGTGCCAGCAGCGATCAGGTGAAAACTGAAGCTTTCTTT. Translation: CASSDQVKTEAFF. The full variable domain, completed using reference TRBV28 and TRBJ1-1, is DVKVTQSSRYLVKRTGEKVFLECVQDMDHENMFWYRQDPGLGLRLIYFSYDVKMKEKGDIPEGYSVSREKKERFSLILESASTNQTSMYLCASSDQVKTEAFFGQGTRLTVV.

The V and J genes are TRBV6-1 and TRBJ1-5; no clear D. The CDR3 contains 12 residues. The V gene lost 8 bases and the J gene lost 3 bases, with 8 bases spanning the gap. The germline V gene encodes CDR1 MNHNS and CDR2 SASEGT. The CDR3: CASWTFNQPQHF. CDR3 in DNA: TGTGCCAGCTGGACCTTCAATCAGCCCCAGCATTTT.

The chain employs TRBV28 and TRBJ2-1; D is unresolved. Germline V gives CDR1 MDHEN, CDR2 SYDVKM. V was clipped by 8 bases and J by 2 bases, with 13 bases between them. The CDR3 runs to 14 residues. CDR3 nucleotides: TGTGCCAGCCGGCGGCCAGAACCCTACAATGAGCAGTTCTTC. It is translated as CASRRPEPYNEQFF. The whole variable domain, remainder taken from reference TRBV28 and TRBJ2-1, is DVKVTQSSRYLVKRTGEKVFLECVQDMDHENMFWYRQDPGLGLRLIYFSYDVKMKEKGDIPEGYSVSREKKERFSLILESASTNQTSMYLCASRRPEPYNEQFFGPGTRLTVL.

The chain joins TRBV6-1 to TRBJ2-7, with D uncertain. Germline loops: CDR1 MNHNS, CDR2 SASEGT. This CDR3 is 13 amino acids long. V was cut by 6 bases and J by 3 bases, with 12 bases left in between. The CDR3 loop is CASRDISDYEQYF. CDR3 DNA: TGTGCCAGCAGAGACATCTCTGACTACGAGCAGTACTTC.

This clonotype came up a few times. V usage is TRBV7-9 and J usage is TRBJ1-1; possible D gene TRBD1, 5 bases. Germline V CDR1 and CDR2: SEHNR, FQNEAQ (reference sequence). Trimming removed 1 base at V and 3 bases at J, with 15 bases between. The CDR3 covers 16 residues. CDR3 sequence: CASSLGTPGGDTEAFF. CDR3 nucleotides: TGTGCCAGCAGCTTAGGGACACCCGGGGGGGACACTGAAGCTTTCTTT.

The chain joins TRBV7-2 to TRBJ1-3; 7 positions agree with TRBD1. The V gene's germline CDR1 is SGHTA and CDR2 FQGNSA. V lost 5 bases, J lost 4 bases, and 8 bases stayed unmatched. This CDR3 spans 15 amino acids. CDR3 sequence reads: CASSLNRDRGNTIYF. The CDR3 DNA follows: TGTGCCAGCAGCCTAAACCGGGACAGAGGAAACACCATATATTTT.

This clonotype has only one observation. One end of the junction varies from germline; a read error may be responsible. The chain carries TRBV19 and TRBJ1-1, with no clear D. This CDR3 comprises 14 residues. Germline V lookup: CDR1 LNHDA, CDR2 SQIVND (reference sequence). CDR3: CASSTHQDRRVSKF. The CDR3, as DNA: TGTGCCAGTAGTACCCACCAAGACCGTCGGGTGTCAAAATTT.

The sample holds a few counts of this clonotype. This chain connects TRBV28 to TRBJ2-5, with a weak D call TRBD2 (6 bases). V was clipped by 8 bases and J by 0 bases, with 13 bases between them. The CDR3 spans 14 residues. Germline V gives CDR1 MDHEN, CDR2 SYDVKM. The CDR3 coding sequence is TGTGCCAGCTCCCGGGCGGGGAACCAAGAGACCCAGTACTTC. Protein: CASSRAGNQETQYF.

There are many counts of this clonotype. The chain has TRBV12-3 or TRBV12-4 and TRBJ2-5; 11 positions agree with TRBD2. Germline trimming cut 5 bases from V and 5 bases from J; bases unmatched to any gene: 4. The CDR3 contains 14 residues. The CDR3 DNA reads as TGTGCCAGCAGTCCAAGGACTAGCGGGGAGACCCAGTACTTC. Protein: CASSPRTSGETQYF.

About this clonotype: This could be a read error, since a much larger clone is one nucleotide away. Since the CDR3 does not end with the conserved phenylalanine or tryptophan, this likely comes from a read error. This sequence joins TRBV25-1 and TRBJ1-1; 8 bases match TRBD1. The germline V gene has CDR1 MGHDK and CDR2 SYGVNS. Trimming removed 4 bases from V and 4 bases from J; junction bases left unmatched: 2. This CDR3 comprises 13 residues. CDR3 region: CASSARGLTEAFL. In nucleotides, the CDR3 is TGTGCCAGCAGTGCCAGGGGGCTCACTGAAGCTTTCCTT.

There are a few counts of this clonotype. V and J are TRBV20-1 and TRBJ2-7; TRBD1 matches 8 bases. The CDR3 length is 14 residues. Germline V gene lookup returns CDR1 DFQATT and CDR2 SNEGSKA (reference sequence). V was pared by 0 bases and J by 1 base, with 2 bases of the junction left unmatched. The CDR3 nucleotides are TGCAGTGCTAGAGACTGGACAGGGTCCTACGAGCAGTACTTC. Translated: CSARDWTGSYEQYF.

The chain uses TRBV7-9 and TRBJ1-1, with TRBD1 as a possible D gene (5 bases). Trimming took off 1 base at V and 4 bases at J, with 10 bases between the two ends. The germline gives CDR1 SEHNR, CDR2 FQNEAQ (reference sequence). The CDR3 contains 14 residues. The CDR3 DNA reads TGTGCCAGCAGCTTAGAGGATAGGGGCACTGAAGCTTTCTTT. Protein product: CASSLEDRGTEAFF.

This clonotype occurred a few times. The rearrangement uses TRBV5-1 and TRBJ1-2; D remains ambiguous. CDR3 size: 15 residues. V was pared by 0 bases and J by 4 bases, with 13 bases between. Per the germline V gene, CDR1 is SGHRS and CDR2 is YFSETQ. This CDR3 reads CASSLDFGFFYGYTF. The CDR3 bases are TGCGCCAGCAGCTTGGATTTCGGGTTTTTCTATGGCTACACCTTC.

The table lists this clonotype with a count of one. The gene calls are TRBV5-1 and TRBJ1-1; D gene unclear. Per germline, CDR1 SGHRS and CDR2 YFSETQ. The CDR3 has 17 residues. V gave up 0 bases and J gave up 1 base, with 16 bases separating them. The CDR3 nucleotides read TGCGCCAGCAGCTTGGCCCCCCCTGGCATATCGAACACTGAAGCTTTCTTT. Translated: CASSLAPPGISNTEAFF.

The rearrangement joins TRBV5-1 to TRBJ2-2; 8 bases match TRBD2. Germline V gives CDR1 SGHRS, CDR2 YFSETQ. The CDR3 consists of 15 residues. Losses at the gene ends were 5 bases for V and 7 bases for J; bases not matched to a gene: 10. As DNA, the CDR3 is TGCGCCAGCAGAAAAAGCGGGAGCTTTATCGGGGAGCTGTTTTTT. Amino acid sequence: CASRKSGSFIGELFF.

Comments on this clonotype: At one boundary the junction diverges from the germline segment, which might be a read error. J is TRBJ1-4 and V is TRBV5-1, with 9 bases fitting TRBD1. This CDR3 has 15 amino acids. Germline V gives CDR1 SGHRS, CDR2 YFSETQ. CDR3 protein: CASSQNRDRAEKLLF. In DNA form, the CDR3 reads TGTGCCAGCAGCCAAAACCGGGACAGGGCTGAAAAACTGCTTTTT. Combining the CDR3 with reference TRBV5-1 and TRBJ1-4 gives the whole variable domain KAGVTQTPRYLIKTRGQQVTLSCSPISGHRSVSWYQQTPGQGLQFLFEYFSETQRNKGNFPGRFSGRQFSNSRSEMNVSTLELGDSALYLCASSQNRDRAEKLLFGSGTQLSVL.